Listed here are 22 T cell receptor beta chains from one sample, sequenced in a study of lymphopenia after photon versus proton radiotherapy (dated by TCRdb to the late 2010s). The library was made by the immunoSEQ multiplex PCR assay. Drawn from immuneACCESS, this table holds only the in-frame rearrangements with V and J called that TCRdb kept. Clones are partly lost; checked studies trace under half to an unresolved V gene and leave the rest unexplained. The sample includes tens of thousands of clones, with around 82% observed a single time. Together, the top ten hold about 14% of the sample. The material sequenced was peripheral blood, taken from a patient treated with proton-based radiotherapy. The receptors were sampled from a woman in her 70s with pancreatic cancer.

This clone was seen a handful of times. Other DNA sequences in this specimen translate into the identical CDR3. The rearrangement links TRBV28 to TRBJ2-2, with D maybe TRBD1 (5 bases). The germline gives CDR1 MDHEN, CDR2 SYDVKM. This CDR3 comprises 15 residues. Trimming cost V 6 bases and J 1 base, with 12 bases left between them. CDR3 loop: CASRPTDLNTGELFF. CDR3 in DNA: TGTGCCAGCAGGCCGACAGACCTGAACACCGGGGAGCTGTTTTTT.

This clone was found once. The V gene is TRBV29-1, the J gene TRBJ2-3, with D perhaps TRBD2 (6 bases). The CDR3 is 13 amino acids. Germline CDR1 reads SQVTM; CDR2 reads ANQGSEA. V dropped 6 bases and J dropped 6 bases, with 16 bases sitting between them. The CDR3 spells CSVNGLRGDTQYF. The CDR3 nucleotides are TGCAGCGTAAACGGACTTCGGGGGGATACGCAGTATTTT.

The rearrangement joins TRBV28 to TRBJ2-7; the match to TRBD1 covers 9 bases. In germline, CDR1 is MDHEN, CDR2 SYDVKM. Trimming at V came to 4 bases and at J to 3 bases, leaving 4 bases not matched to a gene. The CDR3 has 14 amino acids. The CDR3: CASSSGDRVYEQYF. The CDR3 DNA follows: TGTGCCAGCAGTTCGGGGGACAGGGTCTACGAGCAGTACTTC.

The chain employs TRBV7-9 and TRBJ1-5, with D perhaps matching TRBD1 (5 bases). The germline V and J ends were trimmed by 4 bases and 4 bases, with 14 bases remaining between them. This CDR3 is 15 amino acids long. Germline V CDR1 and CDR2: SEHNR, FQNEAQ (reference sequence). CDR3 DNA: TGTGCCAGCAGCTCTATTGGGGCGGCAAATCAGCCCCAGCATTTT. This sequence encodes CASSSIGAANQPQHF.

This chain connects TRBV28 to TRBJ2-7; D call uncertain. The V gene lost 7 bases and the J gene lost 0 bases, with 16 bases spanning the gap. The CDR3 runs 15 residues. CDR1 is MDHEN, CDR2 SYDVKM, per germline. In DNA, the CDR3 is TGTGCCAGCAATCCTGCAGGCCCAGGCTCCTACGAGCAGTACTTC. It specifies CASNPAGPGSYEQYF.

This rearrangement joins TRBV5-1 to TRBJ1-5, with D perhaps matching TRBD1 (5 bases). The CDR3 spans 14 residues. CDR1 is SGHRS and CDR2 is YFSETQ in the germline V gene. V was clipped by 1 base and J by 6 bases, with 11 bases between them. CDR3 sequence reads: CASSLLGPGQPQHF. CDR3 nucleotides: TGCGCCAGCAGCTTGTTGGGACCAGGTCAGCCCCAGCATTTT.

Only one count was recorded for this clone. This rearrangement joins TRBV28 to TRBJ2-3; D uncertain. The CDR3 runs 14 residues. Per the germline V gene, CDR1 is MDHEN and CDR2 is SYDVKM. V shed 7 bases and J shed 7 bases, with 18 bases lying between them. The CDR3 nucleotides are TGTGCCAGCACCTTAAGGTCCGATCCTTATACGCAGTATTTT. It codes for CASTLRSDPYTQYF.

The chain recombines TRBV28 with TRBJ2-1; 11 nucleotides agree with TRBD2. This CDR3 comprises 17 residues. V trimming: 2 bases; J trimming: 9 bases; junction bases outside the gene matches: 12. The V gene's germline CDR1 is MDHEN and CDR2 SYDVKM. As DNA, the CDR3 is TGTGCCAGCAGTTTAGCTAGCGGGAGGATGGGAGCGAGTGAGCAGTTCTTC. Its translation is CASSLASGRMGASEQFF.

The chain has TRBV9 and TRBJ2-5, with no clear D. Germline V lookup: CDR1 SGDLS, CDR2 YYNGEE. This CDR3 has 13 amino acids. V was clipped by 0 bases and J by 8 bases, with 11 bases between them. CDR3 loop: CASSVEAQLTQYF. The CDR3 DNA is TGTGCCAGCAGCGTAGAAGCCCAGCTAACCCAGTACTTC. Together with reference TRBV9 and TRBJ2-5, the CDR3 gives the full variable domain: DSGVTQTPKHLITATGQRVTLRCSPRSGDLSVYWYQQSLDQGLQFLIQYYNGEERAKGNILERFSAQQFPDLHSELNLSSLELGDSALYFCASSVEAQLTQYFGPGTRLLVL.

The chain has TRBV20-1 and TRBJ1-4, with D unresolved. With 6 bases removed from V and 6 bases from J, the gap between germline ends came to 8 bases. This CDR3 is 11 amino acids long. Germline CDR1 reads DFQATT; CDR2 reads SNEGSKA (reference sequence). Written as DNA, the CDR3 is TGCAGTGCCGAGAGAGATGAAAAACTGTTTTTT. The encoded protein is CSAERDEKLFF.

The chain combines TRBV5-1 with TRBJ2-2, with D perhaps given as TRBD1 or TRBD2 (5 bases each). The germline V and J ends were trimmed by 3 bases and 1 base, with 16 bases remaining between them. The CDR3 runs to 17 residues. The V gene's germline CDR1 is SGHRS and CDR2 YFSETQ. This CDR3 is CASSSPRGTVNTGELFF. DNA of the CDR3: TGCGCCAGCAGCTCGCCACGAGGGACGGTGAACACCGGGGAGCTGTTTTTT.

The chain uses TRBV2 and TRBJ1-5; possibly TRBD1 for D (6 bases). Deletions cut 8 bases from V and 3 bases from J, with 17 bases between. Germline V gene lookup returns CDR1 SNHLY and CDR2 FYNNEI. The CDR3 is 15 amino acids. CDR3 sequence: CASLQGGGDNQPQHF. The DNA for the CDR3 is TGTGCCAGCCTCCAGGGAGGGGGTGACAATCAGCCCCAGCATTTT.

The rearrangement links TRBV11-2 to TRBJ2-3, with 10 nucleotides matching TRBD1. There are 18 residues in the CDR3. Losses at the gene ends were 0 bases for V and 1 base for J; bases not matched to a gene: 7. Germline loops: CDR1 SGHAT, CDR2 FQNNGV. CDR3 region: CASSLDSAGTGGTDTQYF. The CDR3 DNA sequence: TGTGCCAGCAGCTTAGATTCAGCCGGGACAGGGGGCACAGATACGCAGTATTTT.

This clone was counted once. The chain couples TRBV7-2 to TRBJ2-2, with 12 nucleotides matching TRBD2. Looked up from germline, CDR1 is SGHTA and CDR2 is FQGNSA. V trimming: 5 bases; J trimming: 6 bases; junction bases outside the gene matches: 7. The CDR3 covers 16 residues. In DNA, the CDR3 is TGTGCCAGCAGCCGCCGACTAGCGGGAGCCCCCGGGGAGCTGTTTTTT. It specifies CASSRRLAGAPGELFF.

The rearrangement uses TRBV7-6 and TRBJ2-7; TRBD1 matches at 8 bases. Germline V gene data show CDR1 as SGHVS and CDR2 as FNYEAQ. This CDR3 is built from 15 residues. The V segment lost 1 base and the J segment 5 bases; nucleotides outside the gene matches: 7. Written as DNA, the CDR3 is TGTGCCAGCAGCTTAGGGCAGGGGGCGCGTCACGAGCAGTACTTC. It codes for CASSLGQGARHEQYF.

Concerning this clone: Other DNA sequences of this sample code for an identical CDR3. The chain employs TRBV30 and TRBJ1-2; 7 bases line up with TRBD1. This CDR3 has 13 residues. The germline CDR1 and CDR2 sequences are GTSNPN and SVGIG (reference sequence). V was clipped by 2 bases and J by 4 bases; unmatched bases: 4. The CDR3 region is CAWSRGQVYGYTF. The DNA of the CDR3 is TGTGCCTGGAGTAGGGGGCAGGTCTATGGCTACACCTTC. Full variable domain (missing parts from reference TRBV30 and TRBJ1-2): SQTIHQWPATLVQPVGSPLSLECTVEGTSNPNLYWYRQAAGRGLQLLFYSVGIGQISSEVPQNLSASRPQDRQFILSSKKLLLSDSGFYLCAWSRGQVYGYTFGSGTRLTVV.

This chain uses TRBV9 with TRBJ2-7, with 8 bases lining up with TRBD2. The germline gives CDR1 SGDLS, CDR2 YYNGEE. The CDR3 contains 14 residues. With 1 base clipped from V and 2 bases from J, the junction kept 2 bases outside the gene matches. In DNA form, the CDR3 reads TGTGCCAGCAGCGTAACTAGCGGCACCTACGAGCAGTACTTC. Its translation is CASSVTSGTYEQYF.

The chain joins TRBV29-1 to TRBJ2-3, with unresolved D. The CDR3 covers 19 residues. Germline-derived CDR1 and CDR2 are SQVTM and ANQGSEA. V gave up 4 bases and J gave up 0 bases, with 26 bases separating them. CDR3 in amino acids: CSVARPTASTTSSTDTQYF. CDR3 DNA: TGCAGCGTTGCGCGACCGACGGCCTCTACTACATCTAGCACAGATACGCAGTATTTT.

The chain combines TRBV6-5 with TRBJ1-2; D might be TRBD1 (5 bases). This CDR3 is built from 13 residues. CDR1 is MNHEY, CDR2 SVGAGI, per germline. Trimming shortened V by 2 bases and J by 4 bases, and 8 bases separated the two germline ends. The chain's CDR3 is CASSYRGGYGYTF. CDR3 coding DNA: TGTGCCAGCAGTTACCGGGGGGGCTATGGCTACACCTTC.

V is TRBV7-2 and J is TRBJ1-6; maybe TRBD1 (6 bases). The V gene's germline CDR1 is SGHTA and CDR2 FQGNSA. The CDR3 sequence is 17 residues long. Trimming pared 2 bases from V and 6 bases from J, leaving 17 bases between. The CDR3, as DNA: TGTGCCAGCAGCTTAAGTGGGTGGGGGCTCGGTAATTCACCCCTCCACTTT. Its protein product is CASSLSGWGLGNSPLHF.

With respect to this clone: The identical CDR3 is also encoded by other nucleotide sequences in the sample. The chain combines TRBV5-5 with TRBJ2-1, with D tentatively TRBD2 (7 bases). This CDR3 has 14 amino acids. From germline, CDR1 is SGHKS and CDR2 YYEKEE (reference sequence). V lost 2 bases and J lost 7, with 13 bases in between. The CDR3: CASSLRGGGNEQFF. In DNA, the CDR3 is TGTGCCAGCAGCTTACGGGGAGGGGGGAATGAGCAGTTCTTC.

This clone has only a few counts. The chain recombines TRBV28 with TRBJ1-4, with D maybe TRBD1 (6 bases). The V end lost 8 bases, the J end lost 8 bases, and 15 bases lay between the germline ends. The V gene's germline CDR1 is MDHEN and CDR2 SYDVKM. CDR3 length equals 13 residues. The CDR3 DNA reads as TGTGCCAGCGTCTCGACCGACAGGGAAAAACTGTTTTTT. Its translation: CASVSTDREKLFF.